The 30 T cell receptor beta chains reported below all come from one sample, sequenced in a study of T cell responses to AZD1222 COVID-19 vaccine. TCRdb's copy holds only in-frame clones and misses some; the assay was immunoSEQ multiplex PCR. The sample has about 160,000 clones; 92% are singletons. Sequences were derived from peripheral blood, sampled 28 days after the second AZD1222 dose. The receptors stem from an adult who received the AZD1222 COVID-19 vaccine.

The chain combines TRBV4-3 with TRBJ1-1; D possibly corresponds to TRBD1 (6 bases). Trimming pared 4 bases from V and 6 bases from J, leaving 15 bases between. This CDR3 spans 14 amino acids. Germline lookup yields CDR1 LGHNA and CDR2 YSLEER. Here the CDR3 reads CASSPLGGNPEAFF. The CDR3 DNA sequence: TGCGCCAGCAGCCCATTAGGGGGAAACCCTGAAGCTTTCTTT.

The chain is built from TRBV24-1 and TRBJ1-2; D is unclear. Per the germline V gene, CDR1 is KGHDR and CDR2 is SFDVKD. Trimming shortened V by 2 bases and J by 7 bases, and 13 bases separated the two germline ends. This CDR3 region has 14 residues. The CDR3 DNA reads TGTGCCACCAGTGATTGGACGAGGCCAGGTGGCTACACCTTC. The encoded protein is CATSDWTRPGGYTF.

The chain links TRBV9 to TRBJ1-6; TRBD1 aligns across 9 bases. V shed 3 bases and J 5 bases; nucleotides not matched to a gene: 9. This CDR3 has 17 amino acids. Germline assignment: CDR1 SGDLS and CDR2 YYNGEE. This chain's CDR3 is CASSAQQGARNNSPLHF. The CDR3 DNA reads as TGTGCCAGCAGCGCCCAACAGGGGGCCAGGAATAATTCACCCCTCCACTTT.

The count of this clone is one. The chain couples TRBV9 to TRBJ2-1, with 12 nucleotides matching TRBD2. This CDR3 contains 18 residues. Trimming took 0 bases from V and 2 from J; bases not matched to a gene: 6. Germline CDR1 and CDR2: SGDLS and YYNGEE. The chain's CDR3 is CASSVGASGRAPYNEQFF. In DNA form, the CDR3 reads TGTGCCAGCAGCGTAGGGGCTAGCGGGAGGGCTCCCTACAATGAGCAGTTCTTC.

The rearrangement uses TRBV10-3 and TRBJ2-1; D uncertain. The germline CDR1 and CDR2 sequences are ENHRY and SYGVKD. CDR3 length: 17 residues. Trimming took 0 bases from V and 0 from J, leaving 12 bases between them. Here the CDR3 reads CAISESMAASSYNEQFF. The CDR3 nucleotides are TGTGCCATCAGTGAGTCGATGGCTGCAAGCTCCTACAATGAGCAGTTCTTC.

This sequence joins TRBV10-3 and TRBJ2-7; 7 nucleotides align to TRBD1. Germline V gene sequence: CDR1 ENHRY, CDR2 SYGVKD. The CDR3 runs 12 residues. Trimming took 10 bases from V and 2 from J; bases not matched to a gene: 5. CDR3 DNA: TGTGCCAGCGCAGGGGGAACCTACGAGCAGTACTTC. This sequence encodes CASAGGTYEQYF.

The chain links TRBV6-5 to TRBJ2-5; 8 bases align to TRBD1. Trimming removed 6 bases from V and 5 bases from J; junction bases left unmatched: 8. This CDR3 spans 14 amino acids. Germline lookup yields CDR1 MNHEY and CDR2 SVGAGI. CDR3 sequence: CASRWTGTWETQYF. Here the CDR3 DNA reads TGTGCCAGCAGGTGGACAGGGACGTGGGAGACCCAGTACTTC.

J is TRBJ2-1 and V is TRBV11-1; perhaps TRBD2 as D (5 bases). The germline V and J ends were trimmed by 0 bases and 6 bases, with 6 bases remaining between them. The germline V gene encodes CDR1 SGHAT and CDR2 FQDESV (reference sequence). The CDR3 extends over 13 amino acids. The CDR3 protein is CASSLARVNEQFF. CDR3 coding DNA: TGTGCCAGCAGCTTAGCGCGGGTCAATGAGCAGTTCTTC.

The chain couples TRBV5-1 to TRBJ1-1; TRBD1 matches at 7 bases. With 2 bases clipped from V and 0 bases from J, the junction kept 4 bases outside the gene matches. CDR1 and CDR2 (germline): SGHRS, YFSETQ. The CDR3 totals 15 residues. The CDR3 nucleotides are TGCGCCAGCAGCTTACTCGACAGGGTGAACACTGAAGCTTTCTTT. As protein: CASSLLDRVNTEAFF.

This clone was observed once. This CDR3 reads CASSQSWVSEKLFF. In DNA form, the CDR3 reads TGTGCCAGCAGCCAGAGCTGGGTTTCTGAAAAACTGTTTTTT. The chain employs TRBV6-5 and TRBJ1-4; unclear D gene. Deletions cut 6 bases from V and 7 bases from J, with 15 bases between. This CDR3 is 14 amino acids long. Germline V lookup: CDR1 MNHEY, CDR2 SVGAGI.

The V and J genes are TRBV5-1 and TRBJ2-7, with 7 bases lining up with TRBD2. Germline V CDR1 and CDR2: SGHRS, YFSETQ. This CDR3 region has 15 residues. Trimming took 4 bases from V and 2 from J; bases not matched to a gene: 9. In DNA form, the CDR3 reads TGCGCCAGCAGCCTGACTAGCTTGTTTCCCTACGAGCAGTACTTC. Translation: CASSLTSLFPYEQYF.

The chain is built from TRBV19 and TRBJ1-5; 7 positions agree with TRBD1. CDR1 and CDR2 (germline): LNHDA, SQIVND (reference sequence). This CDR3 is 16 amino acids long. Trimming cost V 9 bases and J 0 bases; bases outside gene matches: 11. The CDR3 DNA is TGTGCCAGCTCCCGGGACAGAACTTATAGCAATCAGCCCCAGCATTTT. Its protein product is CASSRDRTYSNQPQHF.

The V call is TRBV30, the J call TRBJ2-3; D unclear. This CDR3 has 12 amino acids. Germline lookup yields CDR1 GTSNPN and CDR2 SVGIG (reference sequence). V lost 4 bases and J 2 bases, leaving 7 bases between the germline ends. CDR3 loop: CAWNQYTDTQYF. For the CDR3, the DNA is TGTGCCTGGAATCAGTACACAGATACGCAGTATTTT.

The chain joins TRBV14 to TRBJ2-7; D is perhaps TRBD2 (6 bases). V lost 4 bases, J lost 5 bases, and 12 bases lay in between. CDR3 length: 13 amino acids. Germline values: CDR1 SGHDN, CDR2 FVKESK. Written as DNA, the CDR3 is TGTGCCAGCAGCCTCAGGGAGGTAAACGAGCAGTACTTC. This codes for CASSLREVNEQYF. Drawing the rest from reference TRBV14 and TRBJ2-7, the complete variable domain is EAGVTQFPSHSVIEKGQTVTLRCDPISGHDNLYWYRRVMGKEIKFLLHFVKESKQDESGMPNNRFLAERTGGTYSTLKVQPAELEDSGVYFCASSLREVNEQYFGPGTRLTVT.

This clone was found once. CDR3 protein: CASSYSADRVETQYF. CDR3 in DNA: TGTGCCAGCAGTTACTCGGCGGACAGGGTCGAGACCCAGTACTTC. V gene TRBV6-5 combines with J gene TRBJ2-5; 8 nucleotides line up with TRBD1. The CDR3 length is 15 residues. Germline V lookup: CDR1 MNHEY, CDR2 SVGAGI. The ends lost 0 bases at V and 5 bases at J; junction bases unmatched: 5.

The chain links TRBV3-1 (or the pseudogene TRBV3-2) to TRBJ1-1, with D possibly being TRBD1 (6 bases). CDR1 is LGHDT, CDR2 YNNKEL, per germline (reference sequence). V gave up 1 base and J gave up 1 base, with 10 bases separating them. The CDR3 has 15 residues. The CDR3 DNA is TGTGCCAGCAGCCAAGTGGGGGCGCGGAACACTGAAGCTTTCTTT. It is translated as CASSQVGARNTEAFF.

The rearrangement links TRBV2 to TRBJ1-5, with D possibly matching TRBD1 (6 bases). Trimming took off 4 bases at V and 7 bases at J, with 17 bases between the two ends. There are 15 residues in the CDR3. Germline values: CDR1 SNHLY, CDR2 FYNNEI. CDR3: CASSVMDSHGQPQHF. CDR3 bases: TGTGCCAGCAGTGTGATGGACAGCCACGGGCAGCCCCAGCATTTT.

For the CDR3, the DNA is TGTGCCAGCAGTTTACGAGGTTCCCACACTGAAGCTTTCTTT. This codes for CASSLRGSHTEAFF. The rearrangement links TRBV28 to TRBJ1-1, with D uncertain. Trimming cost V 2 bases and J 3 bases, with 10 bases left between them. This CDR3 is 14 amino acids long. Germline V gene data show CDR1 as MDHEN and CDR2 as SYDVKM.

This clone turned up a few times. J is TRBJ1-2 and V is TRBV29-1, with 8 bases matching TRBD1. V trimming: 4 bases; J trimming: 4 bases; junction bases outside the gene matches: 8. Germline values: CDR1 SQVTM, CDR2 ANQGSEA. The CDR3 extends over 14 amino acids. DNA for the CDR3: TGCAGCGTTGGCTTACTCGACAGGGGCTATGGCTACACCTTC. Residues: CSVGLLDRGYGYTF.

V usage is TRBV6-6 and J usage is TRBJ2-7, with 11 nucleotides matching TRBD1. The J segment lost 4 bases and the V segment lost 5 bases, leaving 4 bases of the junction unmatched. This CDR3 is 14 amino acids long. CDR1 is MNHNY and CDR2 is SVGAGI in the germline V gene (reference sequence). Written as DNA, the CDR3 is TGTGCCAGCAGTCGGACAGGGGGCGGTTACGAGCAGTACTTC. Translated: CASSRTGGGYEQYF.

This sequence joins TRBV10-3 and TRBJ2-2; D ambiguous. This CDR3 has 13 amino acids. CDR1 is ENHRY, CDR2 SYGVKD, per germline. Trimming removed 7 bases from V and 7 bases from J, with 13 bases in between. DNA for the CDR3: TGTGCCATCAATACAGCCCTCGGCGGGGAGCTGTTTTTT. Amino acid sequence: CAINTALGGELFF.

The rearrangement uses TRBV11-2 and TRBJ1-4; D gene uncertain. Between the trimmed V and J ends, which lost 10 bases and 8 bases, there was a span of 17 bases. Germline-derived CDR1 and CDR2 are SGHAT and FQNNGV. The CDR3 totals 13 residues. CDR3 residues: CATRTRDREKLFF. The DNA of the CDR3 is TGTGCCACACGTACTCGTGATAGGGAAAAACTGTTTTTT.

This clone was detected only once. The rearrangement uses TRBV28 and TRBJ2-3; no clear D gene. Germline V CDR1 and CDR2: MDHEN, SYDVKM. This CDR3 region has 15 residues. Trimming cost V 4 bases and J 2 bases, with 13 bases left between them. The CDR3 DNA follows: TGTGCCAGCAGTTCCCTAGACTCCCTCACAGATACGCAGTATTTT. It is translated as CASSSLDSLTDTQYF.

The chain carries TRBV5-1 and TRBJ2-1; tentative D call: TRBD2 (6 bases). The CDR3 runs 15 residues. Germline values: CDR1 SGHRS, CDR2 YFSETQ. The V end lost 1 base, the J end lost 8 bases, and 16 bases lay between the germline ends. CDR3 coding DNA: TGCGCCAGCAGCTTGCCGAGCGGAGGAGGGGATGAGCAGTTCTTC. Protein product: CASSLPSGGGDEQFF.

This sequence joins TRBV9 and TRBJ1-2; D is possibly TRBD1 (6 bases). The germline V gene encodes CDR1 SGDLS and CDR2 YYNGEE. Trimming left V 3 bases short and J 5 bases short, with 32 bases between. There are 20 residues in the CDR3. The CDR3 bases are TGTGCCAGCAGCGCGGGACACCTCAGCCCCAGCAGCCCTCGACCTTATGGCTACACCTTC. Translating gives CASSAGHLSPSSPRPYGYTF.

This clone has just one count. The rearrangement uses TRBV27 and TRBJ2-2, with 8 bases matching TRBD1. J lost 6 bases, V lost 4 bases, and 13 bases had no gene match. The CDR3 consists of 17 residues. The germline V gene has CDR1 MNHEY and CDR2 SMNVEV (reference sequence). The CDR3 region is CASSSAPGGLVPGELFF. The CDR3 nucleotides read TGTGCCAGCAGTTCCGCTCCAGGGGGCTTGGTACCCGGGGAGCTGTTTTTT.

The chain couples TRBV6-1 to TRBJ2-7, with D uncertain. Germline lookup yields CDR1 MNHNS and CDR2 SASEGT. V was pared by 3 bases and J by 4 bases, with 13 bases between. The CDR3 is made up of 14 amino acids. For the CDR3, the DNA is TGTGCCAGCAGTGACGAAGCAGCTACTTACGAGCAGTACTTC. Protein sequence: CASSDEAATYEQYF.

The CDR3, as DNA: TGTGCCAGCAGTTACGCCCCCTTCGCCGGGACGAAAAACACTGAAGCTTTCTTT. This sequence encodes CASSYAPFAGTKNTEAFF. The chain has TRBV6-2 or TRBV6-3 and TRBJ1-1; D possibly corresponds to TRBD1 (5 bases). Trimming pared 2 bases from V and 2 bases from J, leaving 21 bases between. Germline V gives CDR1 MNHEY, CDR2 SVGEGT. This CDR3 has 18 amino acids.

The chain couples TRBV10-3 to TRBJ1-2, with D maybe TRBD1 (6 bases). V was trimmed by 6 bases and J by 3 bases, leaving 17 bases between them. Germline V gene data show CDR1 as ENHRY and CDR2 as SYGVKD. The CDR3 has 15 residues. The CDR3 here is CAIREQFGGDYGYTF. The CDR3, as DNA: TGTGCCATCAGGGAGCAATTCGGGGGCGACTATGGCTACACCTTC.

With regard to this clone: At the DNA level, this CDR3 is encoded by other sequences in the same sample as well. DNA for the CDR3: TGCAGCGTCGGACTAGCGGGAGGTCAAGAGACCCAGTACTTC. Its protein is CSVGLAGGQETQYF. The rearrangement links TRBV29-1 to TRBJ2-5, with TRBD2 matching over 14 bases. The germline gives CDR1 SQVTM, CDR2 ANQGSEA. J lost 2 bases, V lost 6 bases, and 2 bases had no gene match. The CDR3 length is 14 residues.